A selection of T cell receptor beta chains follows, all from one sample in a study of blood T cells in healthy people across ages. TCRdb itself ran the 5' RACE reads through MiXCR, one entry per CDR3 protein. The sample includes 1.4 million or so distinct CDR3 sequences, around 40% of them seen just once. Specimen: blood. The receptors come from a young woman in good health. Both conserved end residues are part of each CDR3. The order of the fields is D gene, J gene, CDR3 length, clone size, V gene, CDR3 DNA, CDR3 protein. D genes are given only for firm matches. The size field is filled for only some rows; it gives once, few, many or a size class.

d_gene: TRBD2
j_gene: TRBJ2-1
len: 14
abundance: NA
v_gene: TRBV20-1
CDR3nt: TGCAGTGGAGCTGGGGGTAGCGGGTACAATGAGCAGTTCTTC
CDR3aa: CSGAGGSGYNEQFF

d_gene: NA
j_gene: TRBJ2-5
len: 14
abundance: many
v_gene: TRBV20-1
CDR3nt: TGCAGTGCTAGAGTTCCGGGTCGGCAAGAGACCCAGTACTTC
CDR3aa: CSARVPGRQETQYF

d_gene: NA
j_gene: TRBJ2-3
len: 15
abundance: once
v_gene: TRBV7-3
CDR3nt: TGTGCCAGCAGCTTGGGATTTTGGGGCACAGATACGCAGTATTTT
CDR3aa: CASSLGFWGTDTQYF

d_gene: NA
j_gene: TRBJ2-5
len: 15
abundance: NA
v_gene: TRBV12-3/TRBV12-4
CDR3nt: TGTGCCAGCAGTTCGACGTCTACGTACCAAGAGACCCAGTACTTC
CDR3aa: CASSSTSTYQETQYF

d_gene: NA
j_gene: TRBJ2-5
len: 18
abundance: NA
v_gene: TRBV14
CDR3nt: TGTGCCAGCAGCCAAGTCCCGGGTGATAATGACTTACAAGAGACCCAGTACTTC
CDR3aa: CASSQVPGDNDLQETQYF

d_gene: TRBD1
j_gene: TRBJ1-1
len: 14
abundance: NA
v_gene: TRBV6-6
CDR3nt: TGTGCCAGCAGTTACTCGACCTTACAGGGGGTAGCTTTCTTT
CDR3aa: CASSYSTLQGVAFF

d_gene: NA
j_gene: TRBJ2-7
len: 14
abundance: NA
v_gene: TRBV6-6
CDR3nt: TGTGCCAGCAGTTACAGGTCTTCCTCCTACGAGCAGTACTTC
CDR3aa: CASSYRSSSYEQYF

d_gene: NA
j_gene: TRBJ2-7
len: 13
abundance: NA
v_gene: TRBV6-1
CDR3nt: TGTGCCAGCAGTGTCCGGGAACCCTACGAGCAGTACTTC
CDR3aa: CASSVREPYEQYF

d_gene: NA
j_gene: TRBJ2-4
len: 17
abundance: few
v_gene: TRBV15
CDR3nt: TGTGCCACCAGCCGCTCCCCCGAATCTATAGCCAAAAACATTCAGTACTTC
CDR3aa: CATSRSPESIAKNIQYF

d_gene: TRBD1
j_gene: TRBJ1-2
len: 16
abundance: few
v_gene: TRBV7-9
CDR3nt: TGTGCCAGCAGCTTAGTCCCCGACAGGGGGATCTATGGCTACACCTTC
CDR3aa: CASSLVPDRGIYGYTF

d_gene: NA
j_gene: TRBJ1-1
len: 17
abundance: NA
v_gene: TRBV4-2
CDR3nt: TGTGCCAGCAGCGAACGACCCCCGGGTTCCGGGGCCCCTGAAGCTTTCTTT
CDR3aa: CASSERPPGSGAPEAFF

d_gene: NA
j_gene: TRBJ1-5
len: 16
abundance: NA
v_gene: TRBV6-1
CDR3nt: TGTGCCAGCAGAGCCTACCCAGTAGGTAGCAATCAGCCCCAGCATTTT
CDR3aa: CASRAYPVGSNQPQHF

d_gene: NA
j_gene: TRBJ2-5
len: 13
abundance: NA
v_gene: TRBV6-6
CDR3nt: TGTGCCAGCAGGACGGGCCTACTGATTGAGCAGTACTTC
CDR3aa: CASRTGLLIEQYF

d_gene: NA
j_gene: TRBJ1-2
len: 11
abundance: few
v_gene: TRBV29-1
CDR3nt: TGCAGCGTGGCAGGATCACATGGCTACACCTTC
CDR3aa: CSVAGSHGYTF

d_gene: NA
j_gene: TRBJ1-4
len: 14
abundance: few
v_gene: TRBV18
CDR3nt: TGTGCCAGCTCACCCCTGTTTGGTCCAGAAAAACTGTTTTTT
CDR3aa: CASSPLFGPEKLFF

d_gene: NA
j_gene: TRBJ2-2
len: 15
abundance: NA
v_gene: TRBV6-5
CDR3nt: TGTGCCACCATACGGGGCGCACGGTTTACCGGGGAGCTGTTTTTT
CDR3aa: CATIRGARFTGELFF

d_gene: TRBD1
j_gene: TRBJ1-1
len: 14
abundance: NA
v_gene: TRBV12-3/TRBV12-4
CDR3nt: TGTGTCAGCAAACGACAGGGCGGTATCACTGAAGCTTTCTTT
CDR3aa: CVSKRQGGITEAFF

d_gene: TRBD1
j_gene: TRBJ2-5
len: 17
abundance: NA
v_gene: TRBV18
CDR3nt: TGTGCCAGCTCACCACCGGGACAGGGATTGTTGAGAGAGACCCTGTACTTC
CDR3aa: CASSPPGQGLLRETLYF

d_gene: NA
j_gene: TRBJ2-4
len: 15
abundance: many
v_gene: TRBV6-5
CDR3nt: TGTGCCAGCAGTTACTCGAGACTAGCCAAAAACATTCAGTACTTC
CDR3aa: CASSYSRLAKNIQYF

d_gene: TRBD1
j_gene: TRBJ1-4
len: 15
abundance: NA
v_gene: TRBV4-3
CDR3nt: TGCGCCAGCAGCCAAGATGGGAGGACAGGAGAAAAACTGTTTTTT
CDR3aa: CASSQDGRTGEKLFF

d_gene: TRBD2
j_gene: TRBJ2-3
len: 11
abundance: few
v_gene: TRBV6-6
CDR3nt: TGTGAAAGCAGAGCGGGAGGAACGCAGTATTTT
CDR3aa: CESRAGGTQYF

d_gene: NA
j_gene: TRBJ2-1
len: 14
abundance: few
v_gene: TRBV29-1
CDR3nt: TGCAGCGTTGAGCGGGGTTCCGGCTACAATGAGCAGTTCTTC
CDR3aa: CSVERGSGYNEQFF

d_gene: NA
j_gene: TRBJ2-3
len: 13
abundance: NA
v_gene: TRBV20-1
CDR3nt: TGCAGTGCCCTCTGGACAAAAACAGATACGCAGTATTTT
CDR3aa: CSALWTKTDTQYF

d_gene: NA
j_gene: TRBJ2-4
len: 15
abundance: few
v_gene: TRBV2
CDR3nt: TGTGCCAGCAGTGAAGGTGGGGGAGGCAAAAACATTCAGTACTTC
CDR3aa: CASSEGGGGKNIQYF

d_gene: NA
j_gene: TRBJ2-1
len: 15
abundance: NA
v_gene: TRBV29-1
CDR3nt: TGCGGCGTTGATACGGGGGAGGAGACCTACAATGAGCAGTTCTTC
CDR3aa: CGVDTGEETYNEQFF

d_gene: NA
j_gene: TRBJ2-3
len: 16
abundance: few
v_gene: TRBV4-3
CDR3nt: TGCGCCAGCAGCCAGTCCTCAGGGAGGTTGACAGATACGCAGTATTTT
CDR3aa: CASSQSSGRLTDTQYF

d_gene: NA
j_gene: TRBJ2-7
len: 13
abundance: NA
v_gene: TRBV7-8
CDR3nt: TGTGCCAGCAGCATGGACGGCTCCTACGAGCAGTACTTC
CDR3aa: CASSMDGSYEQYF

d_gene: NA
j_gene: TRBJ1-1
len: 13
abundance: many
v_gene: TRBV7-6
CDR3nt: TGTGCCAGCAGCACGGGGATGAACACTGAAGCTTTCTTT
CDR3aa: CASSTGMNTEAFF

d_gene: TRBD1
j_gene: TRBJ1-2
len: 15
abundance: NA
v_gene: TRBV6-6
CDR3nt: TGTGCCAGCAGTTCTCCCTTTACAGGGGACTATGGCTACACCTTC
CDR3aa: CASSSPFTGDYGYTF

d_gene: NA
j_gene: TRBJ2-5
len: 16
abundance: few
v_gene: TRBV20-1
CDR3nt: TGCAGTGCTAGAAACGGTGGCAGGGGGGCCGAAGAGACCCAGTACTTC
CDR3aa: CSARNGGRGAEETQYF

d_gene: TRBD1
j_gene: TRBJ2-4
len: 16
abundance: few
v_gene: TRBV12-3/TRBV12-4
CDR3nt: TGTGCCAGCAGTTGGGGACAGAACATAGCCAAAAACATTCAGTACTTC
CDR3aa: CASSWGQNIAKNIQYF

d_gene: TRBD1
j_gene: TRBJ2-7
len: 13
abundance: few
v_gene: TRBV20-1
CDR3nt: TGCAGTGCTTTGGGACAGAAACCCTACGAGCAGTACTTC
CDR3aa: CSALGQKPYEQYF

d_gene: NA
j_gene: TRBJ2-3
len: 10
abundance: NA
v_gene: TRBV7-9
CDR3nt: TGTACCAGCAGCTCAGATACGCAGTATTTT
CDR3aa: CTSSSDTQYF

d_gene: TRBD2
j_gene: TRBJ2-1
len: 17
abundance: NA
v_gene: TRBV20-1
CDR3nt: TGCAGTGCTAGAACCCAACAGGGACTAGCGGGGTTTGGGGAGCAGTTCTTC
CDR3aa: CSARTQQGLAGFGEQFF

d_gene: NA
j_gene: TRBJ2-7
len: 15
abundance: NA
v_gene: TRBV27
CDR3nt: TGTGCCAGCAGTCCACGGACCTCAATGGGCTACGAGCAGTACTTC
CDR3aa: CASSPRTSMGYEQYF

d_gene: TRBD1
j_gene: TRBJ2-5
len: 14
abundance: NA
v_gene: TRBV3-1
CDR3nt: TGTGCCAGCAGCCGTACCGGGACAGAAGAGACCCAGTACTTC
CDR3aa: CASSRTGTEETQYF

d_gene: NA
j_gene: TRBJ1-3
len: 16
abundance: few
v_gene: TRBV4-3
CDR3nt: TGCGCCAGCAGCCAAGTCCTGCCTAGCTCTGGAAACACCATATATTTT
CDR3aa: CASSQVLPSSGNTIYF

d_gene: TRBD1
j_gene: TRBJ2-7
len: 15
abundance: NA
v_gene: TRBV25-1
CDR3nt: TGTGCCAGCAGTGAAGCCGGGACAGGGGGCCACGAGCAGTACTTC
CDR3aa: CASSEAGTGGHEQYF

d_gene: NA
j_gene: TRBJ1-1
len: 14
abundance: NA
v_gene: TRBV5-1
CDR3nt: TGCGCCAGCAGCGTGGAGCTAGGTGGCACTGAAGCTTTCTTT
CDR3aa: CASSVELGGTEAFF

d_gene: NA
j_gene: TRBJ2-7
len: 15
abundance: few
v_gene: TRBV7-9
CDR3nt: TGTGCCAGCACCCTAGGACAGGGAGGGTCATACGAGCAGTACTTC
CDR3aa: CASTLGQGGSYEQYF

d_gene: TRBD1
j_gene: TRBJ2-5
len: 14
abundance: NA
v_gene: TRBV29-1
CDR3nt: TGCAGCGTTGAGGGGACAGGGGGTCAAGAGACCCAGTACTTC
CDR3aa: CSVEGTGGQETQYF

d_gene: NA
j_gene: TRBJ2-3
len: 15
abundance: NA
v_gene: TRBV7-2
CDR3nt: TGTGCCAGCAGACAGGATCGACACAACACAGATACGCAGTATTTT
CDR3aa: CASRQDRHNTDTQYF

d_gene: NA
j_gene: TRBJ1-2
len: 15
abundance: NA
v_gene: TRBV13
CDR3nt: TGTGCCAGCAGCACCCCTCGGGGGGTTAACTATGGCTACACCTTC
CDR3aa: CASSTPRGVNYGYTF

d_gene: NA
j_gene: TRBJ1-1
len: 13
abundance: NA
v_gene: TRBV20-1
CDR3nt: TGCAGTGCTAGAGTTGGCTGGAACACTGAAGCTTTCTTT
CDR3aa: CSARVGWNTEAFF

d_gene: NA
j_gene: TRBJ2-7
len: 15
abundance: NA
v_gene: TRBV9
CDR3nt: TGTGCCAGCAGCGCCGATCCGGGACACCCCTACGAGCAGTACTTC
CDR3aa: CASSADPGHPYEQYF

d_gene: TRBD1
j_gene: TRBJ2-3
len: 13
abundance: NA
v_gene: TRBV29-1
CDR3nt: TGCAGCGGATGGACAGGGGGCCCAGATACGCAGTATTTT
CDR3aa: CSGWTGGPDTQYF

d_gene: TRBD1
j_gene: TRBJ2-2
len: 17
abundance: NA
v_gene: TRBV5-6
CDR3nt: TGTGCCAGCAGCCCCCTCTTCGGGACAGGGAACACTGGGGAGCTGTTTTTT
CDR3aa: CASSPLFGTGNTGELFF

d_gene: TRBD1
j_gene: TRBJ2-3
len: 14
abundance: few
v_gene: TRBV6-1
CDR3nt: TGTGCCAGCCAGGGGGTGGCTTCCCCAGATACGCAGTATTTT
CDR3aa: CASQGVASPDTQYF

d_gene: TRBD2
j_gene: TRBJ2-1
len: 17
abundance: NA
v_gene: TRBV12-3/TRBV12-4
CDR3nt: TGTGCCAGCAGTTTAGTTGCTAGCGGGGGGGCCGGCAATGAGCAGTTCTTC
CDR3aa: CASSLVASGGAGNEQFF

d_gene: TRBD1
j_gene: TRBJ1-2
len: 11
abundance: NA
v_gene: TRBV10-3
CDR3nt: TGTGCCAGTGGACAGGGGAATGGCTACACCTTC
CDR3aa: CASGQGNGYTF

d_gene: TRBD1
j_gene: TRBJ2-1
len: 14
abundance: NA
v_gene: TRBV2
CDR3nt: TGTGCCAACAGTAGGGACAGGGGAAGCAATGAGCAGTTCTTC
CDR3aa: CANSRDRGSNEQFF

d_gene: TRBD2
j_gene: TRBJ2-1
len: 15
abundance: NA
v_gene: TRBV28
CDR3nt: TGTGCCACCTCAACTAGCGGGCCTTCCTACAATGAGCAGTTCTTC
CDR3aa: CATSTSGPSYNEQFF